Listed below are T cell receptor beta chains from one sample, sequenced in a study of vaccination and CD4 T cells after COVID-19. TCRdb re-analysed the PCR reads in MiXCR, keeping a single row per CDR3 protein. The sample lists about 26,000 distinct CDR3 sequences, 35% to 50% occurring once. For these TCRs, the target antigens are not known. Sample: CD4+ T cells from blood, cultured in vitro. The receptor set was obtained from a human donor who had recovered from COVID-19. CDR3s include the opening cysteine and the closing phenylalanine or tryptophan. D genes are given only for firm matches. A clone size is listed for some rows: how often the clone was seen (once, few, many), or a class if it is expanded.

NA,NA,TRBJ1-5,TRBV2,TGTGCCAGCAGTGAAGTGGCCGGGCAGCCCCAGCATTTT,CASSEVAGQPQHF
TRBD2,NA,TRBJ2-3,TRBV20-1,TGCAGTGCTAGGATGGCGGGAGGGTCGGATACGCAGTATTTT,CSARMAGGSDTQYF
NA,NA,TRBJ1-1,TRBV10-3,TGTGCCACGATACTGGATGGGGGGGGTCACTCTGAAGCTTTCTTT,CATILDGGGHSEAFF
TRBD1,few,TRBJ1-5,TRBV6-7,TGTGCCAGCAGCCCTTGGACAGGTGGGCAACCCCAGCATTTT,CASSPWTGGQPQHF
TRBD2,NA,TRBJ2-5,TRBV4-1,TGCGCCAGCAGTCCGACTAGCGGGAGTACGGAGACCCAGTACTTC,CASSPTSGSTETQYF
NA,NA,TRBJ1-5,TRBV12-3/TRBV12-4,TGTGCCAGCAGTTTAGCGCCCTCTAACACCAATCAGCCCCAGCATTTT,CASSLAPSNTNQPQHF
NA,NA,TRBJ2-7,TRBV27,TGTGCCAGCAGTTCCTCAGAGGTGGTCAAAATCTACGAGCAGTACTTC,CASSSSEVVKIYEQYF
NA,few,TRBJ1-1,TRBV11-3,TGTGCCAGCAGCTTCCGGGGGTCGGGGACTGAAGCTTTCTTT,CASSFRGSGTEAFF
NA,few,TRBJ2-1,TRBV11-3,TGTGCCAGCAGCCAACGGGACCACAATGAGCAGTTCTTC,CASSQRDHNEQFF
NA,NA,TRBJ1-6,TRBV5-1,TGCGCCAGCAGCGATCAGGGGTTGCAATCACCCCTCCACTTT,CASSDQGLQSPLHF
TRBD2,NA,TRBJ2-5,TRBV5-5,TGTGCCAGCAGCCCGGGACTAACGGAGACCCAGTACTTC,CASSPGLTETQYF
NA,NA,TRBJ1-1,TRBV7-9,TGTGCCAGCAGCTTGGGGTCGCACACTGAAGCTTTCTTT,CASSLGSHTEAFF
TRBD1,few,TRBJ1-6,TRBV6-1,TGTGCCAGCAGACTAGACAGGGGGCATTCACCCCTCCACTTT,CASRLDRGHSPLHF
TRBD1,NA,TRBJ2-5,TRBV5-1,TGCGCCAGCAGCTCAGGACAGGGGGGTTTGGAGACCCAGTACTTC,CASSSGQGGLETQYF
NA,NA,TRBJ2-5,TRBV5-6,TGTGCCAGCAGCCTAAGGGGAATCGGCGAGACCCAGTACTTC,CASSLRGIGETQYF
NA,NA,TRBJ2-3,TRBV6-1,TGTGCCAGCAGCCTGGGACGCGAGTTGACAGATACGCAGTATTTT,CASSLGRELTDTQYF
NA,NA,TRBJ2-1,TRBV18,TGTGCCAGCTCACCGCGGACAGGGAGGGATGAGCAGTTCTTC,CASSPRTGRDEQFF
NA,NA,TRBJ1-5,TRBV7-8,TGTGCCAGCAGCTTCTTACGGCGGCGCCAGACCCTAAGCAATCAGCCCCAGCATTTT,CASSFLRRRQTLSNQPQHF
TRBD2,few,TRBJ2-5,TRBV20-1,TGCAGTGCTAGAGATAGTGGACTAGCGGGGTGGGAGACCCAGTACTTC,CSARDSGLAGWETQYF
TRBD1,few,TRBJ1-1,TRBV4-2,TGTGCCAGCAGCCAAGTAAGAGGGGACAGTGAAGCTTTCTTT,CASSQVRGDSEAFF
NA,NA,TRBJ2-3,TRBV20-1,TGCAGTGCTAGAAGATTTCTAGCCCAAATTAATACGCAGTATTTT,CSARRFLAQINTQYF
NA,NA,TRBJ1-5,TRBV19,TGTGCCAGTAGTATAGGAGTACCCGGACAATCATATAGCAATCAGCCCCAGCATTTT,CASSIGVPGQSYSNQPQHF
TRBD1,NA,TRBJ1-3,TRBV2,TGTGCCAGCAGAGGGGGCGGAAACACCATATATTTT,CASRGGGNTIYF
NA,NA,TRBJ2-5,TRBV6-5,TGTGCCAGCAGTTACCGGCCCCTTTCCCTGGCTGGTCAAGAGACCCAGTACTTC,CASSYRPLSLAGQETQYF
NA,NA,TRBJ2-3,TRBV7-3,TGTGCCAGCAGCCCAGGCCCGGTGGGGGGGCGAAATACGCAGTATTTT,CASSPGPVGGRNTQYF
NA,NA,TRBJ2-7,TRBV6-5,TGTGCCAGCAGTTACTCGGGGGTGGAGCAGTACTTC,CASSYSGVEQYF
NA,few,TRBJ2-1,TRBV14,TGTGCCAGCAGCCAAGAAGGCCGGCAGTTCTTC,CASSQEGRQFF
TRBD1,few,TRBJ1-5,TRBV24-1,TGTGCCACCAGTGACCGGGACAGCCAATATAGCAATCAGCCCCAGCATTTT,CATSDRDSQYSNQPQHF
TRBD2,NA,TRBJ2-1,TRBV19,TGTGCCAGTAGTTCCCGGGGAGCGGGAGCCTCTCGCAATGAGCAGTTCTTC,CASSSRGAGASRNEQFF
TRBD1,NA,TRBJ1-2,TRBV6-5,TGTGCCAGCAGTTACGCAGGGGGCGTGGGTGGCTACACCTTC,CASSYAGGVGGYTF
NA,NA,TRBJ1-1,TRBV28,TGTGCCAGCTCCTCCGGGGGGGGCTCTCTTATTGAAGCTTTCTTT,CASSSGGGSLIEAFF
NA,NA,TRBJ2-5,TRBV20-1,TGCAGTGCTAGAGACCGGATAATGGGACAAGGGACCCAGTACTTC,CSARDRIMGQGTQYF
NA,NA,TRBJ1-2,TRBV20-1,TGCAGTGCCACTAAGTCGGGCCAGGGTATTTTGGGTGGCTACACCTTC,CSATKSGQGILGGYTF
NA,few,TRBJ2-7,TRBV11-3,TGTGCCAGCAGCTTAACAGGGTACTACGAGCAGTACTTC,CASSLTGYYEQYF
NA,few,TRBJ2-2,TRBV20-1,TGCAGTGCTACCCTTAATCCGAGCTTCACCGGGGAGCTGTTTTTT,CSATLNPSFTGELFF
NA,NA,TRBJ2-5,TRBV14,TGTGCCAGCAGCCAATTCCACGGGACTTCAGAGACCCAGTACTTC,CASSQFHGTSETQYF
TRBD1,few,TRBJ1-2,TRBV28,TGTGCCAGCAGTCCCCGACAGGGGGCGTACTATGGCTACACCTTC,CASSPRQGAYYGYTF
TRBD1,NA,TRBJ2-6,TRBV6-5,TGTGCCAGCAGGTACTTCTACAGGGGAGTAGCTGGGGCCAACGTCCTGACTTTC,CASRYFYRGVAGANVLTF
TRBD1,few,TRBJ1-2,TRBV10-3,TGTGCCATCAGCGGACAGGGACCTCTTTTTAACTATGGCTACACCTTC,CAISGQGPLFNYGYTF
NA,few,TRBJ1-6,TRBV6-1,TGTGCCAGCTCCCCCGATAATTCACCCCTCCACTTT,CASSPDNSPLHF
TRBD1,NA,TRBJ1-2,TRBV10-2,TGCGCCAGCAGTGACTTTTCCGGTAACAGGGGGCTTCGTGGCTACACCTTC,CASSDFSGNRGLRGYTF
TRBD2,few,TRBJ2-1,TRBV20-1,TGCAGTGCCGCTACCAGCTTTAGCGGGAGCTCCTACAATGAGCAGTTCTTC,CSAATSFSGSSYNEQFF
NA,NA,TRBJ1-6,TRBV28,TGTGCCAGTTCGGGACTGCAATTTTCACCCCTCCACTTT,CASSGLQFSPLHF
NA,NA,TRBJ2-7,TRBV6-1,TGTGCCAGCAGAACGACCTACACCTCCTACGAGCAGTACTTC,CASRTTYTSYEQYF
NA,NA,TRBJ2-3,TRBV14,TGTGCCAGCAGCCAAGATCTGGCGGATACGCAGTATTTT,CASSQDLADTQYF
TRBD2,NA,TRBJ2-1,TRBV7-2,TGTGCCAGCAGCAAACTAGCGGGGGGCCCCCCCAACGAGCAGTTCTTC,CASSKLAGGPPNEQFF
NA,NA,TRBJ2-6,TRBV6-5,TGTGCCAGCAGTTCCCAGGGTAGCGGGGCCAACGTCCTGACTTTC,CASSSQGSGANVLTF
NA,few,TRBJ1-2,TRBV6-1,TGTGCCAGCAGTGAACCTTCGGGGGGGCTTAATGGCTACACCTTC,CASSEPSGGLNGYTF
NA,few,TRBJ2-7,TRBV7-8,TGTGCCAGCAGCGCCCGAAGAATTACCTACGAGCAGTACTTC,CASSARRITYEQYF
NA,NA,TRBJ2-7,TRBV7-7,TGTGCCAGCAGCGGGGGCGGGCACGAGCAGTACTTC,CASSGGGHEQYF
NA,few,TRBJ1-1,TRBV18,TGTGCCAGCTCACCGAACCGCGCCGGGGAGACCACTGAAGCTTTCTTT,CASSPNRAGETTEAFF
TRBD1,few,TRBJ1-5,TRBV6-2/TRBV6-3,TGTGCCAGCCGATCGACAGGGGGTAGCAATCAGCCCCAGCATTTT,CASRSTGGSNQPQHF
TRBD1,NA,TRBJ2-7,TRBV6-5,TGTGCCAGCAGTTCCCGACAGGGTTGGTACGAGCAGTACTTC,CASSSRQGWYEQYF
TRBD1,few,TRBJ2-7,TRBV6-7,TGTGCCAGCATAGGCGACAGGGGGCACGAGCAGTACTTC,CASIGDRGHEQYF
NA,few,TRBJ1-2,TRBV7-9,TGTGCCAGCAGCGTAGCACAAGCCAACAACTATGGCTACACCTTC,CASSVAQANNYGYTF
TRBD1,NA,TRBJ1-5,TRBV19,TGTGCCAGTAGTTCACAGGGGGCGGTGTATCAGCCCCAGCATTTT,CASSSQGAVYQPQHF